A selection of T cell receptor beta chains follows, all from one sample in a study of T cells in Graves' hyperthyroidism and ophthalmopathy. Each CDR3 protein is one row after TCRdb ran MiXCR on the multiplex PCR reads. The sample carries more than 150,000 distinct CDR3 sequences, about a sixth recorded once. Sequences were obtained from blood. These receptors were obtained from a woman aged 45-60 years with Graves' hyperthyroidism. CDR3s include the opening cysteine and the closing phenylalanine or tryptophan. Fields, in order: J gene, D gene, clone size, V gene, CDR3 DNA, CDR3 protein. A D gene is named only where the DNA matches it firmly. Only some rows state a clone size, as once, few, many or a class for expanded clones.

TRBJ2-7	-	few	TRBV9	TGTGCCAGCAGCCCAGGGAACAGGTTGGGCGAGCAGTACTTC	CASSPGNRLGEQYF
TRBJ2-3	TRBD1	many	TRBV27	TGTGCCAGCAGTCGGGACAGGGGGACAGATACGCAGTATTTT	CASSRDRGTDTQYF
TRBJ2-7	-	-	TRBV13	TGTGCCAGCAGCTTAGCGGCAGGGTTCTACGAGCAGTACTTC	CASSLAAGFYEQYF
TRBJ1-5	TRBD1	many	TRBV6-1	TGTGCCAGCAGTGGGGGACAGGGTACGCGGCCCCAGCATTTT	CASSGGQGTRPQHF
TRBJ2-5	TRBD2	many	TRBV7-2	TGTGCCAGCAGCTTAGTCTGGGGACTAGCGGGGGGAGAGACCCAGTACTTC	CASSLVWGLAGGETQYF
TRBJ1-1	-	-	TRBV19	TGTGCCAGTAGTAGGGCAGGGAACATGAACACTGAAGCTTTCTTT	CASSRAGNMNTEAFF
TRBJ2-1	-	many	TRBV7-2	TGTGCCAGCAGCTTGAGGGGGGGCCGCTACAATGAGCAGTTCTTC	CASSLRGGRYNEQFF
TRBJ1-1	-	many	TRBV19	TGTGCCAGTAGCGAAACAATGAACACTGAAGCTTTCTTT	CASSETMNTEAFF
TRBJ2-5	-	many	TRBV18	TGTGCCAGCTCACCACTCGAGGGGACCCAGTACTTC	CASSPLEGTQYF
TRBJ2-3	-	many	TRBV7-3	TGTGCCAGCAGCTTCATCGAGGGGACGGAGACGCAGTATTTT	CASSFIEGTETQYF
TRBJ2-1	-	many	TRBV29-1	TGCAGCGCATCGACAGGTTCCCTCAATGAGCAGTTCTTC	CSASTGSLNEQFF
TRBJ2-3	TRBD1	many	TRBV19	TGTGCCACTGTGAACAGGGGGCAGACAGATACGCAGTATTTT	CATVNRGQTDTQYF